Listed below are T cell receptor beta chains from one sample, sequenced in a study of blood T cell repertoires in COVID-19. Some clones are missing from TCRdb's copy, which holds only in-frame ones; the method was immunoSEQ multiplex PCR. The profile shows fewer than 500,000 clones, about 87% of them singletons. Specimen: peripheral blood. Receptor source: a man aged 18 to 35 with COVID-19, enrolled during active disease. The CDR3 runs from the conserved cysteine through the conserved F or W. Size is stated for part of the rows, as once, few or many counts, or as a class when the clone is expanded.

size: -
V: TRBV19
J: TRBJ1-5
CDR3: CASSIPGQGGNQPQHF

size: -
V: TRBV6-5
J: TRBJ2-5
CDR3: CASKRTGAETQYF

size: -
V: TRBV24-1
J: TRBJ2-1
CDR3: CATSAPGQELNEQFF

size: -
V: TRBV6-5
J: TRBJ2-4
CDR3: CASRSDTLAKNIQYF

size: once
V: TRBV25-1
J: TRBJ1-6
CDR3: CASSEGTASSYNSPLHF

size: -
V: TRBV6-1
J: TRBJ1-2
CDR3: CASSAEVTGAKNYGYTF

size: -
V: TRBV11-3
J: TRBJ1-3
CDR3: CASSLDWEPGNTIYF

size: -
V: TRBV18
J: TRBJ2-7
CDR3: CASSHGDRYEQYF

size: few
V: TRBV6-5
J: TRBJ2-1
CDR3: CASSRRGGSYNEQFF

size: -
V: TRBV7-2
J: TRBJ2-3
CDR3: CASSSGGYTDTQYF

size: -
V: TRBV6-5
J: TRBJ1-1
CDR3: CASSLTGVEAFF

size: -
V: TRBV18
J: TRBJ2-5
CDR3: CASSPPVVGTETQYF

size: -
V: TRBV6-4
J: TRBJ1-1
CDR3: CASSGDRGNTEAFF

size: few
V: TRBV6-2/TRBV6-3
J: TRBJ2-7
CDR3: CASSPGGWSSYEQYF

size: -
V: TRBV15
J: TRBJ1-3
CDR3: CATSVTGDDSGNTIYF

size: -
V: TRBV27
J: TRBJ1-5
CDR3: CASSQKDSHQPQHF

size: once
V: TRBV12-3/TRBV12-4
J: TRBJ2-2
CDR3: CASIRGGTGELFF

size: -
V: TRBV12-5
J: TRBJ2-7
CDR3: CASGSGLAGVYEQYF

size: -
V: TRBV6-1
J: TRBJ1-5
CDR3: CASSERGAGFSNQPQHF

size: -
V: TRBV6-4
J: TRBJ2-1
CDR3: CASSRDPGGYNEQFF

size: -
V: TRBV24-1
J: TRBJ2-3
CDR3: CATSDPGLSTDTQYF

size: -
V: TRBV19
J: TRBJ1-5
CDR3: CASSEQGGQPQHF

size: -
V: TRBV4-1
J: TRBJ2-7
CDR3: CASSQKTGKVYEQYF

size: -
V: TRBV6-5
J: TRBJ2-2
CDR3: CASSSWTGGITGELFF

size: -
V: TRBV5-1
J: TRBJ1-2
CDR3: CASNLAYRGGYGYTF

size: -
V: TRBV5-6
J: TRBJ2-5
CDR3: CASSFTGGPGYQETQYF

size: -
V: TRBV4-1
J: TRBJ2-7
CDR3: CASSRGPFPSEQYF

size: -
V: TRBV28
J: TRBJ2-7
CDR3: CASMDGSAYEQYF

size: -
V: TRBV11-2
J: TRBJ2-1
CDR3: CASSEYNEQFF

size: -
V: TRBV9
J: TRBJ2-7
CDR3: CASSLQGLAGGGEQYF

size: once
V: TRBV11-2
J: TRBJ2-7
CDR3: CASSRNFGTGGSYEQYF

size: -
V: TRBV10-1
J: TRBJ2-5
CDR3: CASSVGGDQETQYF

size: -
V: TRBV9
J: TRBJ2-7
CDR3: CASSTGFHEQYF

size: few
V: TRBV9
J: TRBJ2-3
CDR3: CASSVDAGGGADTQYF

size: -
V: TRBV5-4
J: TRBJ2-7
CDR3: CASSFRGSSYEQYF

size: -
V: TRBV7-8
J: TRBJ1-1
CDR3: CASSLIHSRGTNTEAFF

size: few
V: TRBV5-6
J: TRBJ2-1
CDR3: CASSPRWGQGNEQFF

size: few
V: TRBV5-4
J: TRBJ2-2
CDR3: CASSLGSGGKSGELFF

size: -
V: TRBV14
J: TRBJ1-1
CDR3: CASSQNMNTEAFF

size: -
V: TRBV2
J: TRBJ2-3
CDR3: CASTSDREVSDTQYF

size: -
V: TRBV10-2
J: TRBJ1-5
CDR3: CASSESDRVQPQHF

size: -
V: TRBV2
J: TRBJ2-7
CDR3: CASRIHLVSYEQYF

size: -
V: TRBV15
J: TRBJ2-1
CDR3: CATSRGLEDGEQFF

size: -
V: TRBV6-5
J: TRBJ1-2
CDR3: CASRNPQGANGYTF